This T cell receptor (beta chain) was recorded in a study of blood T cells in healthy people across ages. This clonotype has only a few counts. CDR3 length: 14 amino acids. V lost 5 bases, J lost 6 bases, and 6 bases stayed unmatched. Looked up from germline, CDR1 is SGHTA and CDR2 is FQGTGA. The use of a sample-barcoded 5' primer and a J-beta primer mix characterized a second PCR of about 7 to 12 cycles. TCRdb called the 5' RACE reads again in MiXCR, with one record for every CDR3 protein. The sample yields about 540,000 distinct CDR3 sequences, about 25% seen once. These records were also assigned to another study, of T cells of mothers and their children.

This TCR was sampled from a boy aged 5 to 17 in good health. The specimen sequenced was blood. This chain links TRBV7-3 with TRBJ2-2, with 7 nucleotides matching TRBD2. The DNA for the CDR3 is TGTGCCAGCAGCCCGCGGACTAGTCCCGGGGAGCTGTTTTTT. Protein product: CASSPRTSPGELFF.